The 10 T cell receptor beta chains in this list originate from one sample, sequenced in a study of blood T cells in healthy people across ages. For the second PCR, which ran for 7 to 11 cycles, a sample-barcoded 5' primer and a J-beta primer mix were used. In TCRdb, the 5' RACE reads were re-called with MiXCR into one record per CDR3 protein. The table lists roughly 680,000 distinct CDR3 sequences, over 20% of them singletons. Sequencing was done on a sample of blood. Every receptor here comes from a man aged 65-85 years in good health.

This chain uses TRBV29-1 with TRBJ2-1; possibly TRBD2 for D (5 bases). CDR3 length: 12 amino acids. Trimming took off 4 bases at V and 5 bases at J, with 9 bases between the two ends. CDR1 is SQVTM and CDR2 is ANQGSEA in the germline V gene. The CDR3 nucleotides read TGCAGCGTTGCGCCCGGGAACAATGAGCAGTTCTTC. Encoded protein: CSVAPGNNEQFF.

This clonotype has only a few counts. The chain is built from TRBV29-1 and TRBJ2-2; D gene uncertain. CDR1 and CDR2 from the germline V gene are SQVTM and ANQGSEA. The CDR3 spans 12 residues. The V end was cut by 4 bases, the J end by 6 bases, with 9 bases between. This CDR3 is CSVVSVAGELFF. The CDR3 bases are TGCAGCGTTGTGTCGGTCGCCGGGGAGCTGTTTTTT.

The CDR3 sequence: CATERQGRKETQYF. The CDR3 bases are TGTGCCACCGAGCGCCAGGGTCGTAAAGAGACCCAGTACTTC. The J gene is TRBJ2-5, the V gene TRBV6-5, with a tentative D call TRBD1 (5 bases). The length of the CDR3 is 14 residues. CDR1 and CDR2 (germline): MNHEY, SVGAGI. Trimming left V 10 bases short and J 3 bases short, with 18 bases between.

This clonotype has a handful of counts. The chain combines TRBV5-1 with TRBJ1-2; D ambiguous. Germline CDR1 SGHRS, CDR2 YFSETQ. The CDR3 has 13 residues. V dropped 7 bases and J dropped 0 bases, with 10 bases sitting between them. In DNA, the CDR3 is TGCGCCAGCGGTGGCAATTCTAACTATGGCTACACCTTC. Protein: CASGGNSNYGYTF.

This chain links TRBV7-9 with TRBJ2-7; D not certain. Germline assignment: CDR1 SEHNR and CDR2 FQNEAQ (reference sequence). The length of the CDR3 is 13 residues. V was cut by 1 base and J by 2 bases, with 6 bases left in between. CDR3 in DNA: TGTGCCAGCAGCTTAGAGAACGCCTACGAGCAGTACTTC. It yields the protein CASSLENAYEQYF.

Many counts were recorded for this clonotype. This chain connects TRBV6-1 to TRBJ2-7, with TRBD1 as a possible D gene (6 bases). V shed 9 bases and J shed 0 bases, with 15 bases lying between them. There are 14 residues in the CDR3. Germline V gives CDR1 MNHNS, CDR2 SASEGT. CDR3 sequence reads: CASQMTGFSYEQYF. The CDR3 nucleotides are TGTGCCAGTCAAATGACAGGCTTCTCCTACGAGCAGTACTTC.

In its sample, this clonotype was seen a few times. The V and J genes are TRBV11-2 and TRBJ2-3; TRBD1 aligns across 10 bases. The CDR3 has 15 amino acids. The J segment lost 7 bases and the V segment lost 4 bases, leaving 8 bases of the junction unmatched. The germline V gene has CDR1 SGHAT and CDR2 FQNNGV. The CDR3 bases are TGTGCCAGCAGCTCTGGGACAGGGGAGGCCAATACGCAGTATTTT. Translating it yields CASSSGTGEANTQYF.

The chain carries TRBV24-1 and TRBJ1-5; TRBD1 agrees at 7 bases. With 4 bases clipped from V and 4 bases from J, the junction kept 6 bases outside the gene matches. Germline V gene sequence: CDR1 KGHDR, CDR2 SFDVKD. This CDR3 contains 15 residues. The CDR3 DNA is TGTGCCACCAGTGACCGAGAACAGGGGAATCAGCCCCAGCATTTT. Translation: CATSDREQGNQPQHF.

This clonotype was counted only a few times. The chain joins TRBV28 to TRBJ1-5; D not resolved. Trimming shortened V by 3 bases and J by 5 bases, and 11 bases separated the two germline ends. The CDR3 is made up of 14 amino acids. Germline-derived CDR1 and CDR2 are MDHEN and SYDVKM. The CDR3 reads CASSLMDADQPQHF. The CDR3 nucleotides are TGTGCCAGCAGTTTGATGGATGCCGATCAGCCCCAGCATTTT.

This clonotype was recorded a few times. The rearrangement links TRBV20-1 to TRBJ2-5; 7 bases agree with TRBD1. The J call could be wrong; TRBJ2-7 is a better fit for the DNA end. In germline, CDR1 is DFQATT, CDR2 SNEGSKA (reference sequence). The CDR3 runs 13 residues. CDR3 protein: CSASTGIAYEQYF. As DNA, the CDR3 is TGCAGTGCCTCGACAGGGATCGCCTACGAGCAGTACTTC.